These 20 T cell receptor beta chains came from one sample sequenced in a study of T cell repertoires in cytomegalovirus infection. One entry per CDR3 protein results from TCRdb running MiXCR on the reads. The sample has fewer than 300,000 distinct CDR3 sequences, about 25% seen once. Sequenced sample: PBMCs. The receptors were gathered from a human donor in good health (CMV status not recorded). Some clones in this sample may be carry-over from other donors' samples.

The gene calls are TRBV6-1 and TRBJ1-2; D gene unclear. Trimming left V 2 bases short and J 6 bases short, with 16 bases between. CDR1 MNHNS and CDR2 SASEGT come from the germline V gene. The CDR3 is 15 amino acids. The chain's CDR3 is CASSEPTGRRDGYTF. CDR3 bases: TGTGCCAGCAGTGAACCTACTGGTCGACGGGATGGCTACACCTTC.

This clonotype has just a few counts. The chain combines TRBV29-1 with TRBJ2-3; D is unresolved. The V and J ends lost 7 bases and 0 bases respectively, with 17 bases between them. The germline V gene encodes CDR1 SQVTM and CDR2 ANQGSEA. The CDR3 extends over 15 amino acids. In nucleotides, the CDR3 is TGCAGCGCCGACCCGAGCAGAATCAGCACAGATACGCAGTATTTT. This encodes CSADPSRISTDTQYF.

The chain uses TRBV7-2 and TRBJ2-5; D perhaps matches TRBD1 (5 bases). In germline, CDR1 is SGHTA, CDR2 FQGNSA. The CDR3 runs 15 residues. V was trimmed by 5 bases and J by 0 bases, leaving 13 bases between them. Here the CDR3 reads CASSQNRMYQETQYF. The CDR3 DNA reads TGTGCCAGCAGCCAGAACAGGATGTACCAAGAGACCCAGTACTTC.

The rearrangement joins TRBV24-1 to TRBJ2-6; weak D call: TRBD1 (5 bases). The CDR3 is 17 residues long. V lost 3 bases to trimming and J lost 0 bases, with 11 bases between them. Germline values: CDR1 KGHDR, CDR2 SFDVKD. This CDR3 reads CATSDPLQGSGANVLTF. For the CDR3, the DNA is TGTGCCACCAGTGATCCTCTCCAGGGCTCTGGGGCCAACGTCCTGACTTTC.

The chain carries TRBV5-4 and TRBJ1-1, with unresolved D. V was shortened by 1 base and J by 6 bases, with 7 bases between the two germline ends. The CDR3 runs 12 residues. Germline assignment: CDR1 SGHNT and CDR2 YYREEE (reference sequence). The CDR3: CASSLLRSEAFF. In DNA, the CDR3 is TGTGCCAGCAGCTTGCTCAGGTCTGAAGCTTTCTTT.

This chain joins TRBV11-2 and TRBJ2-2; D perhaps matches TRBD1 (6 bases). Trimming pared 5 bases from V and 3 bases from J, leaving 13 bases between. This CDR3 region has 15 residues. Germline CDR1 SGHAT, CDR2 FQNNGV. The CDR3 coding sequence is TGTGCCAGCAGCCATCGACAGGACTACACCGGGGAGCTGTTTTTT. Translating it yields CASSHRQDYTGELFF.

The V and J genes are TRBV5-6 and TRBJ2-5; TRBD1 or TRBD2 may be the D gene (6 bases each). V lost 4 bases to trimming and J lost 5 bases, with 15 bases between them. This CDR3 region has 14 residues. Germline lookup yields CDR1 SGHDT and CDR2 YYEEEE. The CDR3 region has the DNA TGTGCCAGCAGCGGGGGGCCCTCAGCGGAGACCCAGTACTTC. Translation: CASSGGPSAETQYF.

The sample holds a few counts of this clonotype. J is TRBJ1-1 and V is TRBV29-1, with D tentatively TRBD1 (5 bases). V was clipped by 4 bases and J by 11 bases, with 17 bases between them. CDR1 is SQVTM, CDR2 ANQGSEA, per germline. This CDR3 region has 12 residues. Here the CDR3 DNA reads TGCAGCGTTGCATCGGGGGGGAAGGATGCTTTCTTT. This sequence encodes CSVASGGKDAFF.

The CDR3 reads CARLAFPDEQFF. DNA of the CDR3: TGTGCCAGACTAGCGTTTCCGGATGAGCAGTTCTTC. This chain uses TRBV2 with TRBJ2-1, with 7 bases fitting TRBD2. V was pared by 9 bases and J by 8 bases, with 7 bases of the junction left unmatched. Germline V gene lookup returns CDR1 SNHLY and CDR2 FYNNEI. This CDR3 is built from 12 residues.

V gene TRBV2 combines with J gene TRBJ2-5, with 7 bases aligning to TRBD1. J lost 4 bases, V lost 7 bases, and 6 bases had no gene match. Germline values: CDR1 SNHLY, CDR2 FYNNEI. The CDR3 covers 13 residues. CDR3 in DNA: TGTGCCAGCACCCCGGGACAGATAGAGACCCAGTACTTC. It translates to CASTPGQIETQYF.

This clonotype was counted between two and nine times. The chain couples TRBV27 to TRBJ1-1; TRBD1 is a possible D gene (5 bases). Trimming stripped 6 bases from V and 5 bases from J, with 16 bases between. Germline V gene lookup returns CDR1 MNHEY and CDR2 SMNVEV (reference sequence). The CDR3 has 14 amino acids. The CDR3 loop is CASSVNRRGTEAFF. The CDR3, as DNA: TGTGCCAGCAGCGTAAACCGGCGGGGGACTGAAGCTTTCTTT.

This clonotype was recorded at least ten times. V usage is TRBV7-2 and J usage is TRBJ2-1; 10 bases line up with TRBD2. Germline CDR1 reads SGHTA; CDR2 reads FQGNSA. V shed 6 bases and J 2 bases; nucleotides not matched to a gene: 7. The length of the CDR3 is 16 residues. The CDR3 DNA sequence: TGTGCCAGCAGTTCGTTAGCGGGAGGAACCTACAATGAGCAGTTCTTC. Residues: CASSSLAGGTYNEQFF.

This clonotype has ten or more counts. CDR3 DNA sequence: TGTGCCAGCAGTTTAGGGGGGGATGAGCAGTTCTTC. This encodes CASSLGGDEQFF. This chain connects TRBV12-3 or TRBV12-4 to TRBJ2-1; maybe TRBD2 (6 bases). Trimming took 1 base from V and 8 from J, leaving 6 bases between them. This CDR3 spans 12 amino acids.

The V and J genes are TRBV5-1 and TRBJ1-2; D remains ambiguous. Germline V lookup: CDR1 SGHRS, CDR2 YFSETQ. CDR3 length: 12 residues. The V end was cut by 5 bases, the J end by 8 bases, with 13 bases between. The CDR3 reads CASRNGSGGYTF. CDR3 DNA sequence: TGCGCCAGCAGAAACGGATCGGGGGGCTACACCTTC. The whole variable domain, remainder taken from reference TRBV5-1 and TRBJ1-2, is KAGVTQTPRYLIKTRGQQVTLSCSPISGHRSVSWYQQTPGQGLQFLFEYFSETQRNKGNFPGRFSGRQFSNSRSEMNVSTLELGDSALYLCASRNGSGGYTFGSGTRLTVV.

The V gene is TRBV11-2, the J gene TRBJ2-3; no reliable D call. CDR1 SGHAT and CDR2 FQNNGV come from the germline V gene. The CDR3 loop spans 15 amino acids. V lost 1 base to trimming and J lost 6 bases, with 14 bases between them. CDR3 residues: CASSLAPGVRDTQYF. The CDR3 bases are TGTGCCAGCAGCTTAGCTCCTGGGGTTCGTGATACGCAGTATTTT.

This chain links TRBV9 with TRBJ1-5; tentative D call: TRBD1 (5 bases). Looked up from germline, CDR1 is SGDLS and CDR2 is YYNGEE. V was clipped by 1 base and J by 4 bases, with 12 bases between them. There are 15 residues in the CDR3. As DNA, the CDR3 is TGTGCCAGCAGCGTAACCGACAGTCGTAATCAGCCCCAGCATTTT. As protein: CASSVTDSRNQPQHF.

This clonotype was seen more than once but under ten times. This rearrangement joins TRBV28 to TRBJ1-5; unclear D gene. This CDR3 is built from 14 residues. Looked up from germline, CDR1 is MDHEN and CDR2 is SYDVKM. The V and J ends lost 6 bases and 5 bases respectively, with 14 bases between them. The CDR3 coding sequence is TGTGCCAGCAGCCTGGGTAGTAAATATCAGCCCCAGCATTTT. This gives the protein CASSLGSKYQPQHF.

The chain joins TRBV5-1 to TRBJ2-2, with D possibly called TRBD1 or TRBD2 (5 bases each). The CDR3 totals 15 residues. Per germline, CDR1 SGHRS and CDR2 YFSETQ. V shed 3 bases and J shed 4 bases, with 13 bases lying between them. CDR3 nucleotide sequence: TGCGCCAGCAGCTGGGACGGACGGGTCACCGGGGAGCTGTTTTTT. Translating it yields CASSWDGRVTGELFF.

The chain combines TRBV27 with TRBJ1-5; 7 bases line up with TRBD1. CDR3 length: 14 residues. Germline trimming cut 4 bases from V and 7 bases from J; bases unmatched to any gene: 7. CDR1 and CDR2 (germline): MNHEY, SMNVEV (reference sequence). Written as DNA, the CDR3 is TGTGCCAGCAGTTCGACAGGGCCCGTGCAGCCCCAGCATTTT. Its translation is CASSSTGPVQPQHF.

This clonotype has only a few counts. The genes are TRBV20-1 and TRBJ1-3; D gene unclear. CDR1 and CDR2 (germline): DFQATT, SNEGSKA (reference sequence). V was shortened by 0 bases and J by 0 bases, with 18 bases between the two germline ends. The CDR3 is 18 residues long. The CDR3 sequence is CSARDLDEVPFSGNTIYF. CDR3 nucleotide sequence: TGCAGTGCTAGAGATCTGGACGAGGTCCCATTCTCTGGAAACACCATATATTTT.